This T cell receptor beta chain was obtained from a study of response to subunit inactivated influenza vaccine. General study findings and limits: Only a handful of new T cells, the authors suggested, are recruited with each seasonal influenza vaccination.

The V gene's germline CDR1 is SGHKS and CDR2 YYEKEE (reference sequence). This CDR3 is built from 15 residues. The V end lost 0 bases, the J end lost 4 bases, and 11 bases lay between the germline ends. Via MiXCR, TCRdb re-called the RT-PCR reads, giving one row per CDR3 protein. The sample shows around 520,000 distinct CDR3 sequences, about 25% of them seen only once. Comments on this clonotype: Its antigen is not known.

The chain uses TRBV5-5 and TRBJ2-1, with D unresolved. The starting material was CD4+ T cells sorted from PBMCs, obtained roughly 5 days after vaccination. This TCR came from a man between 50 and 59 years old who received an inactivated influenza vaccine. As DNA, the CDR3 is TGTGCCAGCAGCTTGGGGCCAGGAAGATACAATGAGCAGTTCTTC. It yields the protein CASSLGPGRYNEQFF.